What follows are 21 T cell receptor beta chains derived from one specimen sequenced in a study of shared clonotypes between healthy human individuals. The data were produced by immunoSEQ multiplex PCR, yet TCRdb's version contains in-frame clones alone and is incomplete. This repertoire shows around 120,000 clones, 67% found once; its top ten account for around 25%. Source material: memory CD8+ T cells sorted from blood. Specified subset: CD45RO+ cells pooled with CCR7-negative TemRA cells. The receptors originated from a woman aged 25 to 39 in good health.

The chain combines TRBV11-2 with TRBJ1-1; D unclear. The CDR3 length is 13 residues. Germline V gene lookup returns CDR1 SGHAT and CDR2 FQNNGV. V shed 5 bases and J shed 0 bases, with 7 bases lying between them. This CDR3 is CASSVQLNTEAFF. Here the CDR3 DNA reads TGTGCCAGCAGCGTTCAGTTGAACACTGAAGCTTTCTTT.

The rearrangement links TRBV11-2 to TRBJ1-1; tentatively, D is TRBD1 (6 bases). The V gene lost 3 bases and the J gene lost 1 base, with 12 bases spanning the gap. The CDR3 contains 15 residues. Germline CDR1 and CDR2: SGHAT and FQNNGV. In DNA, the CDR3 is TGTGCCAGCAGCTTCTCGGACAGAAAGAACACTGAAGCTTTCTTT. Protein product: CASSFSDRKNTEAFF.

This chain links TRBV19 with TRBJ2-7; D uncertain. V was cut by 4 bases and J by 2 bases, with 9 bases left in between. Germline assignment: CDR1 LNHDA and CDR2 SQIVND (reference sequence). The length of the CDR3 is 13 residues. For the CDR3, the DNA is TGTGCCAGTAGTAGTGGTATGACCTACGAGCAGTACTTC. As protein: CASSSGMTYEQYF.

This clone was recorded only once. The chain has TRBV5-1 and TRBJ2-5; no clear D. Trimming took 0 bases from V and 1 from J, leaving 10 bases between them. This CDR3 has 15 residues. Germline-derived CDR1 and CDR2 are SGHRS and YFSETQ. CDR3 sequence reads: CASSLAWDLQETQYF. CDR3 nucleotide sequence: TGCGCCAGCAGCTTGGCCTGGGATCTCCAAGAGACCCAGTACTTC. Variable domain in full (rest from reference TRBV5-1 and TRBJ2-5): KAGVTQTPRYLIKTRGQQVTLSCSPISGHRSVSWYQQTPGQGLQFLFEYFSETQRNKGNFPGRFSGRQFSNSRSEMNVSTLELGDSALYLCASSLAWDLQETQYFGPGTRLLVL.

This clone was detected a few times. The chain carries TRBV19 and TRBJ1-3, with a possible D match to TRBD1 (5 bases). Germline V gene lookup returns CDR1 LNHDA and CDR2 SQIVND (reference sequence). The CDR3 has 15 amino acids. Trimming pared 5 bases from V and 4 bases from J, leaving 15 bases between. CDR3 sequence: CASSGAAYIGNTIYF. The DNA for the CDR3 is TGTGCCAGTAGTGGGGCGGCATACATCGGAAACACCATATATTTT. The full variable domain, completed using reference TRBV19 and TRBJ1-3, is DGGITQSPKYLFRKEGQNVTLSCEQNLNHDAMYWYRQDPGQGLRLIYYSQIVNDFQKGDIAEGYSVSREKKESFPLTVTSAQKNPTAFYLCASSGAAYIGNTIYFGEGSWLTVV.

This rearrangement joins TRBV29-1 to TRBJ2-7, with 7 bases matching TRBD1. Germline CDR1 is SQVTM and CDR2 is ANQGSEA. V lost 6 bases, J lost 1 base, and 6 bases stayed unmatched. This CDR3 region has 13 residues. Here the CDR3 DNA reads TGCAGCGTCGCAGACAGGGATTCCTACGAGCAGTACTTC. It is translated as CSVADRDSYEQYF.

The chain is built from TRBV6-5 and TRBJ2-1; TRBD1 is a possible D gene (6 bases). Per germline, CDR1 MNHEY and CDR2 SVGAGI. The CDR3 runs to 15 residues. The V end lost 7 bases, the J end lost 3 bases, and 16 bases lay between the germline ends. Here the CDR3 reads CASKHDRRSYNEQFF. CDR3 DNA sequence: TGTGCCAGCAAACACGACAGGCGAAGCTACAATGAGCAGTTCTTC.

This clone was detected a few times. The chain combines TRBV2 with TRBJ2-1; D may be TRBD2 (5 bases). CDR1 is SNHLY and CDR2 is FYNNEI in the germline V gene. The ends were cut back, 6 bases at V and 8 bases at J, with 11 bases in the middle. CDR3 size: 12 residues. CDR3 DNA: TGTGCCAGCAGCGGGATCGGGCATGAGCAGTTCTTC. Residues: CASSGIGHEQFF.

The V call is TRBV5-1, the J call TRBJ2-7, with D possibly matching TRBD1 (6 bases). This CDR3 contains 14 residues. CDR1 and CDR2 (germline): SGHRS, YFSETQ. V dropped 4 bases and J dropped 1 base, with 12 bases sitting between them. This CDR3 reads CASSTSQGSYEQYF. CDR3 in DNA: TGCGCCAGCAGCACCTCCCAGGGGTCCTACGAGCAGTACTTC.

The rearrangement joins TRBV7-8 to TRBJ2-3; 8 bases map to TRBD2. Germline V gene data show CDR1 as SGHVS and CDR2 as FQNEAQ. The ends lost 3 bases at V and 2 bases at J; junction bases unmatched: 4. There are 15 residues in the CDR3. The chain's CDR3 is CASSFREGHTDTQYF. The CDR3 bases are TGTGCCAGCAGCTTCCGGGAGGGCCACACAGATACGCAGTATTTT.

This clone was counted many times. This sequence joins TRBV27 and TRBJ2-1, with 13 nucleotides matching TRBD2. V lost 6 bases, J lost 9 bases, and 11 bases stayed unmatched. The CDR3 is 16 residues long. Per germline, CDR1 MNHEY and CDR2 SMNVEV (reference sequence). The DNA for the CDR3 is TGTGCCAGCAGCCCCGAGGGACTAGCGGGGCAGGGTGAGCAGTTCTTC. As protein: CASSPEGLAGQGEQFF.

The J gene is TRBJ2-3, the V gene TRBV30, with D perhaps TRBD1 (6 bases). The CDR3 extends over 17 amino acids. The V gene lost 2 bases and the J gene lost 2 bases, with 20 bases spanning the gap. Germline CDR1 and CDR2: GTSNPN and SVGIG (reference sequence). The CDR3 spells CAWSPHRKQGITDTQYF. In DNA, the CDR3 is TGTGCCTGGAGTCCCCACCGCAAACAGGGTATCACAGATACGCAGTATTTT.

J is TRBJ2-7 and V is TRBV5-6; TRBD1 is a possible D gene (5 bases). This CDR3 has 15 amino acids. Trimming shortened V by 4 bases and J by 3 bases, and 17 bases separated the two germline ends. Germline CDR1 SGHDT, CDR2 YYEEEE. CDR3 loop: CASSALDKLDYEQYF. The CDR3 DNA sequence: TGTGCCAGCAGCGCATTGGACAAACTTGACTACGAGCAGTACTTC.

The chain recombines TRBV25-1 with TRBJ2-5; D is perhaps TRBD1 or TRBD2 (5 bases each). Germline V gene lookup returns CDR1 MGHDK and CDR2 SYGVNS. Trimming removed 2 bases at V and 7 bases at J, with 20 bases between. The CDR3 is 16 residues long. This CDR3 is CASSEKTRQPLGTQYF. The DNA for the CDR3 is TGTGCCAGCAGTGAAAAAACACGACAGCCACTAGGGACCCAGTACTTC.

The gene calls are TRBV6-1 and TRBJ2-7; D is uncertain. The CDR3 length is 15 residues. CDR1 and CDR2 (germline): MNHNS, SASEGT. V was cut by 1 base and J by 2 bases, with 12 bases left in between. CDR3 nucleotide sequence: TGTGCCAGCAGTGAAGGGGTTAACGGACCCTACGAGCAGTACTTC. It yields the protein CASSEGVNGPYEQYF.

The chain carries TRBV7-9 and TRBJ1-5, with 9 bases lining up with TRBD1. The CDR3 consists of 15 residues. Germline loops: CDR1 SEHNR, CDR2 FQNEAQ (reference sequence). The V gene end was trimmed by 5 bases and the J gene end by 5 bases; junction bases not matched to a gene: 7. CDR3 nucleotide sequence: TGTGCCAGCAGCCCACAGGGGGCGGGGGATCAGCCCCAGCATTTT. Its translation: CASSPQGAGDQPQHF.

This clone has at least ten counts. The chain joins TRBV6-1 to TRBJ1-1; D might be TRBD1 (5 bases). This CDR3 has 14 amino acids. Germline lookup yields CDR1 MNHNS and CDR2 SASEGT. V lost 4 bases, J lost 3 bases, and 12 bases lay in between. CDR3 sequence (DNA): TGTGCCAGCAGTGGCGGGACTGACTACACTGAAGCTTTCTTT. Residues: CASSGGTDYTEAFF.

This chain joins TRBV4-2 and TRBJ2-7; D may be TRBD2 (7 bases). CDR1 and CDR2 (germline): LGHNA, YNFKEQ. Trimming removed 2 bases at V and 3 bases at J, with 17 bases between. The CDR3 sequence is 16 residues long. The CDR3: CASSQRGGGDVYEQYF. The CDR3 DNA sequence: TGTGCCAGCAGCCAAAGGGGAGGGGGAGACGTCTACGAGCAGTACTTC.

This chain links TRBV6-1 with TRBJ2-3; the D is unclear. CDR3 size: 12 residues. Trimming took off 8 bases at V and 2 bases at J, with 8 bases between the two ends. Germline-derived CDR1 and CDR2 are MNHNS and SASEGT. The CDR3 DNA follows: TGTGCCAGCTGCAGTTACACAGATACGCAGTATTTT. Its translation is CASCSYTDTQYF.

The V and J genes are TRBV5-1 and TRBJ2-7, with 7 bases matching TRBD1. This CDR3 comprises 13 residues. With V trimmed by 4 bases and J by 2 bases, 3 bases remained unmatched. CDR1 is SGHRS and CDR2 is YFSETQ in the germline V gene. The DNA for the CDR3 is TGCGCCAGCAGCAGGGGACAGACCTACGAGCAGTACTTC. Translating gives CASSRGQTYEQYF. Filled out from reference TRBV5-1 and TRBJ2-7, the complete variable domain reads KAGVTQTPRYLIKTRGQQVTLSCSPISGHRSVSWYQQTPGQGLQFLFEYFSETQRNKGNFPGRFSGRQFSNSRSEMNVSTLELGDSALYLCASSRGQTYEQYFGPGTRLTVT.

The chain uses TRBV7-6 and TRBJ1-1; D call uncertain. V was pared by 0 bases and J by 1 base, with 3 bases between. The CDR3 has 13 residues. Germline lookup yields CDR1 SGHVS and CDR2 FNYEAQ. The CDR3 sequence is CASSLAGNTEAFF. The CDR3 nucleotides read TGTGCCAGCAGCTTAGCTGGGAACACTGAAGCTTTCTTT.